Listed here are 18 T cell receptor beta chains from one sample, sequenced in a study of cytomegalovirus exposure and HLA in healthy donors. With 60 Vbeta and 13 Jbeta primers, the PCR was carried out. Only in-frame clones appear in the TCRdb table, and some are missing; sequencing was by immunoSEQ multiplex PCR. The repertoire includes approximately 120,000 clones, about 80% of them detected once, and approximately 10% sits in the top ten. Sequencing was done on a sample of PBMCs. Every receptor here comes from a man in his thirties or forties in good health and CMV-seropositive.

The V call is TRBV11-2, the J call TRBJ1-1; maybe TRBD1 (6 bases). Germline V gene sequence: CDR1 SGHAT, CDR2 FQNNGV. Deletions cut 2 bases from V and 1 base from J, with 14 bases between. This CDR3 contains 16 residues. CDR3: CASSLWSRGQNTEAFF. Written as DNA, the CDR3 is TGTGCCAGCAGCTTATGGTCGCGGGGGCAGAACACTGAAGCTTTCTTT.

The chain links TRBV19 to TRBJ2-5; no definite D call. CDR3 length: 12 amino acids. The germline CDR1 and CDR2 sequences are LNHDA and SQIVND (reference sequence). Trimming left V 5 bases short and J 0 bases short, with 4 bases between. CDR3 DNA sequence: TGTGCCAGTAGTTCCTACCAAGAGACCCAGTACTTC. It encodes CASSSYQETQYF. Filled out from reference TRBV19 and TRBJ2-5, the complete variable domain reads DGGITQSPKYLFRKEGQNVTLSCEQNLNHDAMYWYRQDPGQGLRLIYYSQIVNDFQKGDIAEGYSVSREKKESFPLTVTSAQKNPTAFYLCASSSYQETQYFGPGTRLLVL.

This rearrangement joins TRBV7-7 to TRBJ2-7; 7 bases are shared with TRBD1. The CDR3 length is 15 residues. The V and J ends lost 2 bases and 4 bases, in that order; junction bases with no gene match: 8. Germline V gives CDR1 SSHAT, CDR2 FNYEAQ (reference sequence). The CDR3 here is CASSLRDSSPYEQYF. The CDR3 DNA follows: TGTGCCAGCAGCTTAAGGGACAGTTCCCCTTACGAGCAGTACTTC.

The chain uses TRBV2 and TRBJ2-4; 10 positions match TRBD1. The CDR3 runs 15 residues. Germline loops: CDR1 SNHLY, CDR2 FYNNEI. The V and J ends lost 2 bases and 7 bases, in that order; junction bases with no gene match: 5. The chain's CDR3 is CASSERGQGWNIQYF. The CDR3 nucleotides read TGTGCCAGCAGTGAAAGGGGACAGGGGTGGAACATTCAGTACTTC.

This clone was seen more than once but under ten times. The chain uses TRBV5-1 and TRBJ1-4; no firm D call. The V gene lost 0 bases and the J gene lost 5 bases, with 8 bases spanning the gap. The CDR3 extends over 14 amino acids. From germline, CDR1 is SGHRS and CDR2 YFSETQ. CDR3 nucleotide sequence: TGCGCCAGCAGCTTGGCGCAGGCAAATGAAAAACTGTTTTTT. Amino acid sequence: CASSLAQANEKLFF.

The chain employs TRBV6-5 and TRBJ1-2; TRBD1 matches 8 bases. This CDR3 has 15 amino acids. The V gene's germline CDR1 is MNHEY and CDR2 SVGAGI. The V and J ends lost 4 bases and 3 bases, in that order; junction bases with no gene match: 7. The CDR3 coding sequence is TGTGCCAGCAGTTTCGGACAGGGCGGATACTATGGCTACACCTTC. Translation gives CASSFGQGGYYGYTF.

The chain recombines TRBV5-1 with TRBJ1-1, with D unresolved. Germline V gene lookup returns CDR1 SGHRS and CDR2 YFSETQ. The CDR3 covers 15 residues. Trimming left V 4 bases short and J 5 bases short, with 18 bases between. Here the CDR3 DNA reads TGCGCCAGCAGCACCGCAGCGAGTTCGAGGACTGAAGCTTTCTTT. Translated: CASSTAASSRTEAFF.

The chain is built from TRBV18 and TRBJ1-5, with D perhaps matching TRBD1 (6 bases). This CDR3 comprises 16 residues. Germline V gives CDR1 KGHSH, CDR2 LQKENI. V was pared by 5 bases and J by 4 bases, with 18 bases between. The CDR3 loop is CASSSTNRVRNQPQHF. For the CDR3, the DNA is TGTGCCAGCTCATCCACAAACAGGGTTAGGAATCAGCCCCAGCATTTT. Complete variable domain (other parts from reference TRBV18 and TRBJ1-5): NAGVMQNPRHLVRRRGQEARLRCSPMKGHSHVYWYRQLPEEGLKFMVYLQKENIIDESGMPKERFSAEFPKEGPSILRIQQVVRGDSAAYFCASSSTNRVRNQPQHFGDGTRLSIL.

The J gene is TRBJ2-2, the V gene TRBV19; 7 nucleotides agree with TRBD1. Per germline, CDR1 LNHDA and CDR2 SQIVND (reference sequence). CDR3 length equals 13 residues. V lost 5 bases and J lost 7; bases outside the gene matches: 4. The CDR3 DNA is TGTGCCAGTAGTTTGCAGGGGGACGGGGAGCTGTTTTTT. Translating it yields CASSLQGDGELFF.

The chain couples TRBV7-3 to TRBJ2-2, with 8 positions matching TRBD2. V dropped 5 bases and J dropped 7; count of bases not matched to a gene: 3. Germline assignment: CDR1 SGHTA and CDR2 FQGTGA. The CDR3 consists of 13 residues. The CDR3 here is CASSERGHGELFF. The CDR3 nucleotides read TGTGCCAGCAGCGAGCGGGGGCACGGGGAGCTGTTTTTT.

A single count supports this clone. The chain joins TRBV5-1 to TRBJ2-7, with TRBD1 matching 10 bases. The germline V gene has CDR1 SGHRS and CDR2 YFSETQ. V dropped 3 bases and J dropped 6; count of bases not matched to a gene: 12. CDR3 length: 16 amino acids. In DNA, the CDR3 is TGCGCCAGCAGCTACACCGGGACAGGGGAAGCTCGCGAGCAGTACTTC. This translates into CASSYTGTGEAREQYF.

The V call is TRBV28, the J call TRBJ2-1, with 7 bases identical to TRBD1. Germline V CDR1 and CDR2: MDHEN, SYDVKM. The CDR3 totals 17 residues. V was clipped by 5 bases and J by 0 bases; unmatched bases: 10. The CDR3, as DNA: TGTGCCAGCAGTATCCCGCGACAGGGAATCTCCTACAATGAGCAGTTCTTC. This codes for CASSIPRQGISYNEQFF.

V is TRBV5-8 and J is TRBJ1-5; no firm D call. The CDR3 runs 14 residues. Looked up from germline, CDR1 is SGHTS and CDR2 is YDEGEE. V lost 0 bases and J 6 bases, leaving 10 bases between the germline ends. The CDR3 DNA sequence: TGTGCCAGCAGCTTGGCCGGGGTAGGTCAGCCCCAGCATTTT. It is translated as CASSLAGVGQPQHF.

The chain employs TRBV6-1 and TRBJ2-7; TRBD1 matches 10 bases. CDR3 length: 14 residues. V lost 4 bases and J lost 4; bases outside the gene matches: 4. The germline V gene encodes CDR1 MNHNS and CDR2 SASEGT. The CDR3: CASSGQGAGYEQYF. The CDR3 DNA reads TGTGCCAGCAGTGGACAGGGGGCAGGATACGAGCAGTACTTC.

The chain has TRBV28 and TRBJ2-7; weak D call: TRBD1 (6 bases). Germline loops: CDR1 MDHEN, CDR2 SYDVKM. CDR3 length: 15 amino acids. V gave up 5 bases and J gave up 2 bases, with 16 bases separating them. This CDR3 is CASSPGATGTYEQYF. As DNA, the CDR3 is TGTGCCAGCAGTCCAGGGGCTACTGGAACCTACGAGCAGTACTTC.

CDR3 coding DNA: TGTGCCAGCAGTTCCACCTATAATTCACCCCTCCACTTT. Protein sequence: CASSSTYNSPLHF. The chain uses TRBV6-5 and TRBJ1-6, with D uncertain. This CDR3 is 13 amino acids long. The V and J ends lost 4 bases and 2 bases respectively, with 3 bases between them. CDR1 and CDR2 from the germline V gene are MNHEY and SVGAGI.

V and J are TRBV4-2 and TRBJ1-2, with 7 bases lining up with TRBD1. The CDR3 consists of 15 residues. Germline loops: CDR1 LGHNA, CDR2 YNFKEQ. V gave up 4 bases and J gave up 4 bases; unmatched junction bases: 9. The CDR3 DNA sequence: TGTGCCAGCAGCCCCCGCAAACAGGGGTCCTATGGCTACACCTTC. It is translated as CASSPRKQGSYGYTF.

This clone was seen only a few times. The rearrangement links TRBV4-2 to TRBJ1-4; D is perhaps TRBD1 (5 bases). The CDR3 runs 15 residues. The V gene lost 4 bases and the J gene lost 3 bases, with 12 bases spanning the gap. Germline CDR1 reads LGHNA; CDR2 reads YNFKEQ. CDR3 nucleotide sequence: TGTGCCAGCAGCCGGGAGGGGCGATCTAATGAAAAACTGTTTTTT. As protein: CASSREGRSNEKLFF.